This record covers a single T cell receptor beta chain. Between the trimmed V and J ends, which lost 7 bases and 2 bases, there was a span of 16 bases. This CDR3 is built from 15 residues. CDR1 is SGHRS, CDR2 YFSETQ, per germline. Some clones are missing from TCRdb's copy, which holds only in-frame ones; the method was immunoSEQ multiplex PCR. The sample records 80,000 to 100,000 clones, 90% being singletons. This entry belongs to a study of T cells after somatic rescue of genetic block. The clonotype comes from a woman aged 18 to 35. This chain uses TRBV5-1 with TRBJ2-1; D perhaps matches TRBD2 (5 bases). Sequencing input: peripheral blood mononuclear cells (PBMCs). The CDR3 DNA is TGCGCCAGCCACGCGGAGCGGAGGACCTACAATGAGCAGTTCTTC. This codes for CASHAERRTYNEQFF.